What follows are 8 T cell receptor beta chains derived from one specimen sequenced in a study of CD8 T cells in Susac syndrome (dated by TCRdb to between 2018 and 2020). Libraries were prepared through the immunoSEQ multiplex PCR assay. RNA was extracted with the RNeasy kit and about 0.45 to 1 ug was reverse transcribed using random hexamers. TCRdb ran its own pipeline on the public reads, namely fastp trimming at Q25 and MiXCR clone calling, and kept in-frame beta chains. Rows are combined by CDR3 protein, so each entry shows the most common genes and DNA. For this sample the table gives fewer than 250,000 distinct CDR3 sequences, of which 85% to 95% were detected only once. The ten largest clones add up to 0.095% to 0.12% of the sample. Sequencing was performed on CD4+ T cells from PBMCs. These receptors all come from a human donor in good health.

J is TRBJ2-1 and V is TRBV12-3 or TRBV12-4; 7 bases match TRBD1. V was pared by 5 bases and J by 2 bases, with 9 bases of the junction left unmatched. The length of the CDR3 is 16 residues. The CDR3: CASSPSWQGAYNEQFF. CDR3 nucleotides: TGTGCCAGCAGTCCCAGTTGGCAGGGGGCCTACAATGAGCAGTTCTTC.

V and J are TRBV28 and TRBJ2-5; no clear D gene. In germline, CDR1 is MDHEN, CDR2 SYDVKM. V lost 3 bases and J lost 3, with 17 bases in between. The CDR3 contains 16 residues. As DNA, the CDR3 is TGTGCCAGCAGTTTTACCCTAGGATCTATCAAAGAGACCCAGTACTTC. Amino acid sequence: CASSFTLGSIKETQYF. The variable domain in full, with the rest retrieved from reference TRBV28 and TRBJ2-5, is DVKVTQSSRYLVKRTGEKVFLECVQDMDHENMFWYRQDPGLGLRLIYFSYDVKMKEKGDIPEGYSVSREKKERFSLILESASTNQTSMYLCASSFTLGSIKETQYFGPGTRLLVL.

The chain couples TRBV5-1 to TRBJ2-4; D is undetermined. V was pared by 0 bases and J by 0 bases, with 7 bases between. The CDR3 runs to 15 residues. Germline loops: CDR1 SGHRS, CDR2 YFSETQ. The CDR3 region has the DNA TGCGCCAGCAGCTTGGACAGCCAAGCCAAAAACATTCAGTACTTC. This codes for CASSLDSQAKNIQYF.

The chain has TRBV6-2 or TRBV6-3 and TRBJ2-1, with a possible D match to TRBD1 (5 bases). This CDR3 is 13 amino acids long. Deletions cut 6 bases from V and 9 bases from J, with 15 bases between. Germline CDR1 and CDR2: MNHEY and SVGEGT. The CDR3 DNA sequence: TGTGCCAGCAGACCCACAGGAACGGGTGAGCAGTTCTTC. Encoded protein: CASRPTGTGEQFF.

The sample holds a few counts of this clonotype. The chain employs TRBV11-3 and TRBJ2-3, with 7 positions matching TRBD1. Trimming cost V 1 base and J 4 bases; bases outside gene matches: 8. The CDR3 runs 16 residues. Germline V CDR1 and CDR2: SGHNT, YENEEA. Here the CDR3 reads CASSLGTGAVADTQYF. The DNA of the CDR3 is TGTGCCAGCAGCTTAGGAACAGGGGCGGTAGCAGATACGCAGTATTTT. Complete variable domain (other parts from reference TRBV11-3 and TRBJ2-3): EAGVVQSPRYKIIEKKQPVAFWCNPISGHNTLYWYLQNLGQGPELLIRYENEEAVDDSQLPKDRFSAERLKGVDSTLKIQPAELGDSAVYLCASSLGTGAVADTQYFGPGTRLTVL.

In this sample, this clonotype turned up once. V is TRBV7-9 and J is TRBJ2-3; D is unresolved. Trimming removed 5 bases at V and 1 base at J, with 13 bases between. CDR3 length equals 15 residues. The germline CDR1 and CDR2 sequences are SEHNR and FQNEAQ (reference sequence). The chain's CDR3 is CASSPTAFGTDTQYF. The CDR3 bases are TGTGCCAGCAGCCCGACTGCCTTCGGCACAGATACGCAGTATTTT. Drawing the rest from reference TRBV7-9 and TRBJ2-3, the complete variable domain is DTGVSQNPRHKITKRGQNVTFRCDPISEHNRLYWYRQTLGQGPEFLTYFQNEAQLEKSRLLSDRFSAERPKGSFSTLEIQRTEQGDSAMYLCASSPTAFGTDTQYFGPGTRLTVL.

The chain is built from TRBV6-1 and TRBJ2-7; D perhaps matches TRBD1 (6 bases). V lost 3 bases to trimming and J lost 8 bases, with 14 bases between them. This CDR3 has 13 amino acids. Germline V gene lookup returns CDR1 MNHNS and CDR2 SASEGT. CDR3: CASSDRGFTKQYF. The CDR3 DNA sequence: TGTGCCAGCAGTGACAGGGGATTTACGAAGCAGTACTTC.

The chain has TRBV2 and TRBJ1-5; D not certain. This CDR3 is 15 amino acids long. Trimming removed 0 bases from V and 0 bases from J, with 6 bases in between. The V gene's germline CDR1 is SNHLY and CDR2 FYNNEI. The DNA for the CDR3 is TGTGCCAGCAGTGAAGCGACCACTAGCAATCAGCCCCAGCATTTT. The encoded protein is CASSEATTSNQPQHF.